This T cell receptor beta chain was captured by sequencing in a study of T cell responses to AZD1222 COVID-19 vaccine. General observations from the study: An increase in Spike-specific TCR breadth and depth was observed after two AZD1222 doses.

The length of the CDR3 is 13 residues. Trimming took 7 bases from V and 8 from J, leaving 15 bases between them. Germline V gene data show CDR1 as SGHTA and CDR2 as FQGNSA. A remark on this clone: Its antigen remains unidentified.

Only in-frame clones appear in the TCRdb table, and some are missing; sequencing was by immunoSEQ multiplex PCR. Altogether more than 80,000 clones are present, roughly 93% being singletons, with the ten largest covering 22%. This specimen consisted of peripheral blood, obtained on day 0 of AZD1222 vaccination. The chain carries TRBV7-2 and TRBJ2-1, with a possible D match to TRBD1 (5 bases). The clonotype originates from an adult in good health. In DNA, the CDR3 is TGTGCCAGCACCTTCAGGGCTTCGGATGAGCAGTTCTTC. Translation gives CASTFRASDEQFF. Looking up the rest from reference TRBV7-2 and TRBJ2-1 gives the full variable domain: GAGVSQSPSNKVTEKGKDVELRCDPISGHTALYWYRQSLGQGLEFLIYFQGNSAPDKSGLPSDRFSAERTGGSVSTLTIQRTQQEDSAVYLCASTFRASDEQFFGPGTRLTVL.